Listed here is a single T cell receptor beta chain. Its antigen is unknown. Assay used: immunoSEQ multiplex PCR; TCRdb lists only in-frame clones, some missing. The table lists roughly 150,000 clones, 80% to 95% of them singletons. Pooling covered second doses at about 4 or about 12 weeks. The CDR3 is 13 amino acids. V was pared by 0 bases and J by 7 bases, with 10 bases between. Germline V gene lookup returns CDR1 SGDLS and CDR2 YYNGEE. The data are from a study of T cell responses to AZD1222 COVID-19 vaccine. Whole-study findings and limits: Two AZD1222 administrations were followed by greater Spike-specific TCR breadth and depth. Repertoires in all cases were sampled only once the peak T cell response had passed. Most donors were white British and more were female, and clonal diversity was possibly underestimated.

The V and J genes are TRBV9 and TRBJ1-1; D is unclear. The receptor was derived from an adult who received the AZD1222 COVID-19 vaccine. Sequenced here: peripheral blood, sampled 28 days after the second AZD1222 dose. Written as DNA, the CDR3 is TGTGCCAGCAGCGTAGGGCCAGGCCATGAAGCTTTCTTT. It codes for CASSVGPGHEAFF.